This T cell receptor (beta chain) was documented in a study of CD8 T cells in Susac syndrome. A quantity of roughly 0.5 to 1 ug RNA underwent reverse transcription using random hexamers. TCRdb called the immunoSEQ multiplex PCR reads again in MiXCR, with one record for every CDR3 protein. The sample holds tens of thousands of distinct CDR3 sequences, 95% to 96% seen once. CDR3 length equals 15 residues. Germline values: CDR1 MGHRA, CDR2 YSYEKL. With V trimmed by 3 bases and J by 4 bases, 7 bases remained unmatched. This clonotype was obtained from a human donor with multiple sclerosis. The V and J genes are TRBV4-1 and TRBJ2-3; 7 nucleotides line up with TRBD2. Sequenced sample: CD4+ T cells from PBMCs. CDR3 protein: CASSQHTAGADTQYF. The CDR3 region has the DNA TGCGCCAGCAGCCAGCACACGGCGGGGGCAGATACGCAGTATTTT.